This T cell receptor (beta chain) was sequenced for a study of glioma-infiltrating T cells after dendritic cell vaccination. The assay was immunoSEQ multiplex PCR, and TCRdb's table has in-frame clones only and misses some. There are over 80,000 clones in the sample; roughly 89% occur only once, and under 4% lies in the top ten. Sample: blood, taken before dendritic cell vaccination. The clonotype comes from a human donor with glioblastoma.

The CDR3 coding sequence is TGTGCCAGCAGTGTAAGACAGGGGAGATTTGACGGTAATGAAAAACTGTTTTTT. Residues: CASSVRQGRFDGNEKLFF. The rearrangement links TRBV6-1 to TRBJ1-4; 8 bases agree with TRBD1. Germline V CDR1 and CDR2: MNHNS, SASEGT. V shed 4 bases and J 4 bases; nucleotides not matched to a gene: 14. The CDR3 runs 18 residues.